Listed below are T cell receptor beta chains from one sample, sequenced in a study of T cells after yellow fever vaccination. One entry per CDR3 protein, called by TCRdb with MiXCR from the 5' RACE reads. Here the sample spans 250,000 to 300,000 distinct CDR3 sequences, around 4.9% being singletons. The sequenced sample was CD4+ T cells sorted from PBMCs, obtained on the day of the yellow fever booster vaccination. The origin of the receptors is a man aged 18 to 29 who received the YFV17D yellow fever vaccine. Each CDR3 is given with its conserved first and last residue. Fields, in order: J gene, V gene, clone size, D gene, CDR3 protein, CDR3 DNA. A D gene is named only where the DNA matches it firmly. For some rows the clone size is stated as once, few or many, or as a class when expanded; others skip it.

j_call: TRBJ1-5; v_call: TRBV19; clone_size: many; d_call: NA; cdr3_aa: CASSMSRAQPQHF; cdr3_nt: TGTGCCAGTAGTATGAGCAGGGCTCAGCCCCAGCATTTT
j_call: TRBJ1-1; v_call: TRBV7-3; clone_size: NA; d_call: NA; cdr3_aa: CASSPQSTNTEAFF; cdr3_nt: TGTGCCAGCAGCCCGCAATCTACGAACACTGAAGCTTTCTTT
j_call: TRBJ1-6; v_call: TRBV19; clone_size: NA; d_call: NA; cdr3_aa: CASSGHPSPLHF; cdr3_nt: TGTGCCAGTTCTGGACACCCTTCACCCCTCCACTTT
j_call: TRBJ2-1; v_call: TRBV5-1; clone_size: NA; d_call: TRBD2; cdr3_aa: CASSHDWAGGNEQFF; cdr3_nt: TGCGCCAGCAGCCACGACTGGGCGGGGGGCAATGAGCAGTTCTTC
j_call: TRBJ1-1; v_call: TRBV9; clone_size: many; d_call: NA; cdr3_aa: CASSVGPQTYTEAFF; cdr3_nt: TGTGCCAGCAGCGTTGGACCACAGACCTACACTGAAGCTTTCTTT
j_call: TRBJ2-5; v_call: TRBV7-9; clone_size: many; d_call: NA; cdr3_aa: CASSEARDQAQYF; cdr3_nt: TGTGCCAGCAGTGAGGCCAGGGACCAGGCCCAGTACTTC
j_call: TRBJ2-3; v_call: TRBV6-5; clone_size: few; d_call: NA; cdr3_aa: CASSYSRGASDTQYF; cdr3_nt: TGTGCCAGCAGTTACTCACGGGGGGCCTCAGATACGCAGTATTTT
j_call: TRBJ1-6; v_call: TRBV6-5; clone_size: many; d_call: NA; cdr3_aa: CASRLNNSPLHF; cdr3_nt: TGTGCCAGCAGACTCAATAATTCACCCCTCCACTTT
j_call: TRBJ2-7; v_call: TRBV5-1; clone_size: few; d_call: NA; cdr3_aa: CASSLAGPPYEQYF; cdr3_nt: TGCGCCAGCAGCTTGGCTGGGCCGCCCTACGAGCAGTACTTC
j_call: TRBJ2-2; v_call: TRBV2; clone_size: few; d_call: TRBD1; cdr3_aa: CASGRQGAGGTGELFF; cdr3_nt: TGTGCCAGCGGAAGACAGGGGGCCGGTGGCACCGGGGAGCTGTTTTTT
j_call: TRBJ1-1; v_call: TRBV29-1; clone_size: few; d_call: NA; cdr3_aa: CSVRSTENTEAFF; cdr3_nt: TGCAGCGTTCGTTCGACGGAGAACACTGAAGCTTTCTTT
j_call: TRBJ1-6; v_call: TRBV5-6; clone_size: NA; d_call: NA; cdr3_aa: CASSDGTDYSPLHF; cdr3_nt: TGTGCCAGCAGTGACGGGACGGATTACTCGCCCCTCCACTTT
j_call: TRBJ1-5; v_call: TRBV2; clone_size: few; d_call: NA; cdr3_aa: CASKTDNYSNQPQHF; cdr3_nt: TGTGCCAGCAAGACAGATAACTATAGCAATCAGCCCCAGCATTTT
j_call: TRBJ2-3; v_call: TRBV4-2; clone_size: many; d_call: NA; cdr3_aa: CASSQESGAWADTQYF; cdr3_nt: TGTGCCAGCAGCCAAGAATCCGGGGCTTGGGCAGATACGCAGTATTTT
j_call: TRBJ1-4; v_call: TRBV6-5; clone_size: NA; d_call: NA; cdr3_aa: CASSAGTEKLFF; cdr3_nt: TGTGCCAGCAGTGCAGGGACTGAAAAACTGTTTTTT
j_call: TRBJ1-1; v_call: TRBV4-3; clone_size: few; d_call: NA; cdr3_aa: CASSPLTGTEAFF; cdr3_nt: TGCGCCAGCAGCCCCCTGACAGGCACTGAAGCTTTCTTT
j_call: TRBJ2-3; v_call: TRBV5-1; clone_size: many; d_call: NA; cdr3_aa: CASSPTHSSDTQYF; cdr3_nt: TGCGCCAGCAGCCCCACCCATAGCTCTGATACGCAGTATTTT
j_call: TRBJ1-1; v_call: TRBV14; clone_size: NA; d_call: NA; cdr3_aa: CASSQIRGSEAFF; cdr3_nt: TGTGCCAGCAGCCAGATCAGGGGTTCTGAAGCTTTCTTT
j_call: TRBJ1-2; v_call: TRBV30; clone_size: few; d_call: TRBD1; cdr3_aa: CAWSVKKRGPGYGYTF; cdr3_nt: TGTGCCTGGAGTGTAAAGAAAAGGGGGCCAGGTTATGGCTACACCTTC
j_call: TRBJ2-2; v_call: TRBV23-1; clone_size: many; d_call: NA; cdr3_aa: CASSLRGSGAKGELFF; cdr3_nt: TGCGCCAGCAGCCTTCGAGGCTCGGGGGCGAAAGGGGAGCTGTTTTTT
j_call: TRBJ1-4; v_call: TRBV3-1; clone_size: NA; d_call: NA; cdr3_aa: CASSQDMIPGKLFF; cdr3_nt: TGTGCCAGCAGCCAAGATATGATCCCGGGAAAACTGTTTTTT
j_call: TRBJ1-3; v_call: TRBV29-1; clone_size: NA; d_call: NA; cdr3_aa: CSVWDNFSGNTIYF; cdr3_nt: TGCAGCGTTTGGGACAATTTCTCTGGAAACACCATATATTTT
j_call: TRBJ2-2; v_call: TRBV28; clone_size: many; d_call: TRBD2; cdr3_aa: CASSLLAGFANTGELFF; cdr3_nt: TGTGCCAGCAGTTTACTAGCGGGGTTCGCGAACACCGGGGAGCTGTTTTTT
j_call: TRBJ2-2; v_call: TRBV29-1; clone_size: many; d_call: NA; cdr3_aa: CSAAAPGELFF; cdr3_nt: TGCAGCGCGGCCGCCCCCGGGGAGCTGTTTTTT